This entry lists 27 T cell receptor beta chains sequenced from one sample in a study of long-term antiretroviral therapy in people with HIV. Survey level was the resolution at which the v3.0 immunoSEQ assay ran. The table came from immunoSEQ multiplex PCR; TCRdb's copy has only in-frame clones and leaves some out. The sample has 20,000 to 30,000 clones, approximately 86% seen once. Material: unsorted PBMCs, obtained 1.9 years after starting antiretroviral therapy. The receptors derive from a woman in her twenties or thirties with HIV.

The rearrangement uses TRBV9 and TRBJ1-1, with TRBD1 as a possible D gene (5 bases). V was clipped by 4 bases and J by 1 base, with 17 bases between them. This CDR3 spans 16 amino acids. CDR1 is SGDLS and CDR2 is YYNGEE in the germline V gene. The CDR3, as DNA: TGTGCCAGCAGCCCCCAGCCAGGGACGGCGAACACTGAAGCTTTCTTT. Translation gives CASSPQPGTANTEAFF.

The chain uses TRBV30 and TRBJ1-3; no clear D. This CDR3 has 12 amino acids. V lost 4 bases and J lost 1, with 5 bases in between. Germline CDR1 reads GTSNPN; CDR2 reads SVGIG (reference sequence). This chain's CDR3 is CAWKGSGNTIYF. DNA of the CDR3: TGTGCCTGGAAAGGATCTGGAAACACCATATATTTT.

The CDR3 sequence: CASSQPTTGRHNYGYTF. The CDR3 coding sequence is TGCGCCAGCAGTCAACCGACAACGGGACGCCATAACTATGGCTACACCTTC. The V call is TRBV23-1, the J call TRBJ1-2; possibly TRBD1 for D (5 bases). TRBV23-1 is flagged as an ORF with uncertain function. The V and J ends lost 2 bases and 1 base respectively, with 17 bases between them. CDR3 length equals 17 residues.

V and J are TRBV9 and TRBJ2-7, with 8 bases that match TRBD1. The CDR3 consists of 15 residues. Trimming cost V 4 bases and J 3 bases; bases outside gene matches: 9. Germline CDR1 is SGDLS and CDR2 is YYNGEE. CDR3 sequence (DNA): TGTGCCAGCAGCTTCCGGACAGGGAGTATCTACGAGCAGTACTTC. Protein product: CASSFRTGSIYEQYF.

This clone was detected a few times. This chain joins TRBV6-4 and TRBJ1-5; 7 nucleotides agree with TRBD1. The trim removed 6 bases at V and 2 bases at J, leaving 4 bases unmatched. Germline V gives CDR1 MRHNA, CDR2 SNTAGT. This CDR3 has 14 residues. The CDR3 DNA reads TGTGCCAGCAGGCCTGGACAGGGCAATCAGCCCCAGCATTTT. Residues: CASRPGQGNQPQHF.

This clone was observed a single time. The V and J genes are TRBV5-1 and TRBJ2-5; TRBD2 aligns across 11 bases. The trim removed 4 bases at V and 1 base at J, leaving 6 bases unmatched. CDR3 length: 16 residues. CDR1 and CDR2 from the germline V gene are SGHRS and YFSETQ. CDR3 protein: CASSLMTSGAQETQYF. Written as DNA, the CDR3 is TGCGCCAGCAGCCTGATGACTAGCGGGGCCCAAGAGACCCAGTACTTC.

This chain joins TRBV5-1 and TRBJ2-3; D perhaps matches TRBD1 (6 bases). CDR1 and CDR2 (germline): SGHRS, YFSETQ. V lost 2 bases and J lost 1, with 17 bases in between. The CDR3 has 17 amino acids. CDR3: CASSFRTALVGTDTQYF. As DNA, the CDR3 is TGCGCCAGCAGCTTCCGGACAGCCTTGGTGGGCACAGATACGCAGTATTTT.

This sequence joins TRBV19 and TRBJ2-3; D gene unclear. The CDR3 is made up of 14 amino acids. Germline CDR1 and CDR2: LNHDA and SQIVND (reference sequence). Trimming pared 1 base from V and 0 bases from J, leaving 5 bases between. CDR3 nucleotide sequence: TGTGCCAGTAGTATAGGTAGTAGCACAGATACGCAGTATTTT. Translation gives CASSIGSSTDTQYF.

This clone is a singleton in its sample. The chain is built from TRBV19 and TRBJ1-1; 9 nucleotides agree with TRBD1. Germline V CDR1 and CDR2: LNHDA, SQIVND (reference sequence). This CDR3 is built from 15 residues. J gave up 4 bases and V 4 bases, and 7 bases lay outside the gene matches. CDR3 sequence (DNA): TGTGCCAGTAGTAAGGGGGACAGGGTTGGCACTGAAGCTTTCTTT. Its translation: CASSKGDRVGTEAFF.

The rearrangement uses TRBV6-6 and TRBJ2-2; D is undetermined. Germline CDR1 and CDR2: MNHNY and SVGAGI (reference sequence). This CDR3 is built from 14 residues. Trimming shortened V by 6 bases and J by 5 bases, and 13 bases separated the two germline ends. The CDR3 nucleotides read TGTGCCAGCAGATCTCCTAAGGGAACCGGGGAGCTGTTTTTT. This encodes CASRSPKGTGELFF.

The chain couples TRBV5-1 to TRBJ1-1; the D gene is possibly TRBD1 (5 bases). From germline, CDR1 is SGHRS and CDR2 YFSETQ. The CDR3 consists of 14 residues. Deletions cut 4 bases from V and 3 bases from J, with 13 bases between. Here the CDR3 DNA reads TGCGCCAGCAGCCTCGTTGGGGGGGACACTGAAGCTTTCTTT. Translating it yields CASSLVGGDTEAFF.

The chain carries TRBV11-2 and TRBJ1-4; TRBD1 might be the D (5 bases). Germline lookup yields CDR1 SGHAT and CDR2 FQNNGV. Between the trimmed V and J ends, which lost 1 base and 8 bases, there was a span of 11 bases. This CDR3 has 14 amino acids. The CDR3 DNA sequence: TGTGCCAGCAGCTTAGCAGGGAGGGGCGAAAAACTGTTTTTT. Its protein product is CASSLAGRGEKLFF.

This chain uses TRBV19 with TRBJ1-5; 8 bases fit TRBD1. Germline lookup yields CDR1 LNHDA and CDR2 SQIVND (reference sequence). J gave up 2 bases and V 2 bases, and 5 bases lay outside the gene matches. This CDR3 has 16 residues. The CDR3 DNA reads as TGTGCCAGTAGTATATTCAGGGGGCTGGGCAATCAGCCCCAGCATTTT. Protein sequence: CASSIFRGLGNQPQHF. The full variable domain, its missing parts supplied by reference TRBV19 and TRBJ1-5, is DGGITQSPKYLFRKEGQNVTLSCEQNLNHDAMYWYRQDPGQGLRLIYYSQIVNDFQKGDIAEGYSVSREKKESFPLTVTSAQKNPTAFYLCASSIFRGLGNQPQHFGDGTRLSIL.

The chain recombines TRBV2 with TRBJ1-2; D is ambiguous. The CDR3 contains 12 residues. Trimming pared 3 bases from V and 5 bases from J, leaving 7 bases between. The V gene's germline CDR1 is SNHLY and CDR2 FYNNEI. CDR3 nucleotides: TGTGCCAGCAGTGAGAACACGTATGGCTACACCTTC. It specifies CASSENTYGYTF.

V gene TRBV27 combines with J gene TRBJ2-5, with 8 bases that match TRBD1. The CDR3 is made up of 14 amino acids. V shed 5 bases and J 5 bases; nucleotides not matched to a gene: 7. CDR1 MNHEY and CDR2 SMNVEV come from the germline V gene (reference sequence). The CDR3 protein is CASSPTGVSETQYF. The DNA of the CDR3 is TGTGCCAGCAGTCCGACAGGGGTCAGCGAGACCCAGTACTTC.

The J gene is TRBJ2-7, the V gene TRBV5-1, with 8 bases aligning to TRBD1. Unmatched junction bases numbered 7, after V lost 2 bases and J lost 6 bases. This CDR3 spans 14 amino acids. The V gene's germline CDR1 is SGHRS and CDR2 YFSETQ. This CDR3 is CASSFFQGAREQYF. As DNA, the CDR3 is TGCGCCAGCAGCTTCTTCCAGGGGGCGCGCGAGCAGTACTTC.

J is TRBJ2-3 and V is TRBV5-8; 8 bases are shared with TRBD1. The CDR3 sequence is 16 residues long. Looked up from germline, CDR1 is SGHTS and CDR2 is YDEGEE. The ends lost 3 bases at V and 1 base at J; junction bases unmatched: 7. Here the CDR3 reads CASSSRGRQGTDTQYF. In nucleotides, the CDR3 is TGTGCCAGCAGCTCCAGGGGGCGGCAGGGCACAGATACGCAGTATTTT.

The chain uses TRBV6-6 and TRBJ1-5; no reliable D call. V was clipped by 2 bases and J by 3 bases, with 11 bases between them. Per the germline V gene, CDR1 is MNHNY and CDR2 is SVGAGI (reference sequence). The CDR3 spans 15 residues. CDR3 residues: CASSYDGVDNQPQHF. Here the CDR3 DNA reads TGTGCCAGCAGTTACGATGGTGTTGACAATCAGCCCCAGCATTTT.

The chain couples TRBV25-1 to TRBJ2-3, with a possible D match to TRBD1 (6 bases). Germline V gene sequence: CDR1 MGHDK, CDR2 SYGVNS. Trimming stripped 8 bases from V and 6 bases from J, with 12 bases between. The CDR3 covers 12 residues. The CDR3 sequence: CASGDRLDTQYF. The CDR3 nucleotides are TGTGCCAGCGGCGACAGGTTGGATACGCAGTATTTT.

This CDR3 reads CASSLGYNQPQHF. The CDR3 bases are TGCGCCAGCAGCTTAGGGTATAATCAGCCCCAGCATTTT. V and J are TRBV5-1 and TRBJ1-5; D not resolved. V lost 2 bases, J lost 4 bases, and 7 bases lay in between. From germline, CDR1 is SGHRS and CDR2 YFSETQ. This CDR3 has 13 residues.

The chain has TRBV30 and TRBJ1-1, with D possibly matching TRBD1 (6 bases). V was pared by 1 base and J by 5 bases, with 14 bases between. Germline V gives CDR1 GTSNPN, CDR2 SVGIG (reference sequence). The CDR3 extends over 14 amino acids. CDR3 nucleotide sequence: TGTGCCTGGAGTGAGGGGGATCGGGGTACTGAAGCTTTCTTT. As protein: CAWSEGDRGTEAFF.

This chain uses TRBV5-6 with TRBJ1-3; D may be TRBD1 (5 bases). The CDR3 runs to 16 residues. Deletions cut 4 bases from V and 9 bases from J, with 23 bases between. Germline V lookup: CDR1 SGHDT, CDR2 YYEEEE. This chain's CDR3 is CASSPNPRDLSGTIYF. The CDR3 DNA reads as TGTGCCAGCAGCCCTAACCCCCGGGACCTCTCAGGCACCATATATTTT.

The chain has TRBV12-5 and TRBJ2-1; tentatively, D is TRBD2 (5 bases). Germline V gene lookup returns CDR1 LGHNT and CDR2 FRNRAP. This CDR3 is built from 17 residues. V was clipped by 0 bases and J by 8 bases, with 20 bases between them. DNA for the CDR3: TGTGCTAGTGGTTTGGTTCCTTCAATCATCCCGGAGGATGAGCAGTTCTTC. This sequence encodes CASGLVPSIIPEDEQFF.

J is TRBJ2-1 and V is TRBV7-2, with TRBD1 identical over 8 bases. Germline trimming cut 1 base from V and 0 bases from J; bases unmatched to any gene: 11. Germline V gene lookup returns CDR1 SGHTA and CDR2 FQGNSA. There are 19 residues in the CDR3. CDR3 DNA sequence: TGTGCCAGCAGCTTAGAGGGTCCAGGGGGCTTAGGCTCCTACAATGAGCAGTTCTTC. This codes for CASSLEGPGGLGSYNEQFF. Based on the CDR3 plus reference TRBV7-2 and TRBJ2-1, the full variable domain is GAGVSQSPSNKVTEKGKDVELRCDPISGHTALYWYRQSLGQGLEFLIYFQGNSAPDKSGLPSDRFSAERTGGSVSTLTIQRTQQEDSAVYLCASSLEGPGGLGSYNEQFFGPGTRLTVL.

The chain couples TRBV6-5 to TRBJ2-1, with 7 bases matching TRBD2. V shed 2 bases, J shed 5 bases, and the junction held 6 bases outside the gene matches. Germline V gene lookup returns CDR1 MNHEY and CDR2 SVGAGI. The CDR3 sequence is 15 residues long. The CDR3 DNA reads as TGTGCCAGCAGTTACGACCCGAGCGGGAACAATGAGCAGTTCTTC. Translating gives CASSYDPSGNNEQFF.

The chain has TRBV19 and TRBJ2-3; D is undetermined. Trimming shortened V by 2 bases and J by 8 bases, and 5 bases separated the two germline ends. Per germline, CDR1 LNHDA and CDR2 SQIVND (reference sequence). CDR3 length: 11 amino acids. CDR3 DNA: TGTGCCAGTAGTATATTCGGTACGCAGTATTTT. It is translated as CASSIFGTQYF. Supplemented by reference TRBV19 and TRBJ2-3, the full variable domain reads DGGITQSPKYLFRKEGQNVTLSCEQNLNHDAMYWYRQDPGQGLRLIYYSQIVNDFQKGDIAEGYSVSREKKESFPLTVTSAQKNPTAFYLCASSIFGTQYFGPGTRLTVL.

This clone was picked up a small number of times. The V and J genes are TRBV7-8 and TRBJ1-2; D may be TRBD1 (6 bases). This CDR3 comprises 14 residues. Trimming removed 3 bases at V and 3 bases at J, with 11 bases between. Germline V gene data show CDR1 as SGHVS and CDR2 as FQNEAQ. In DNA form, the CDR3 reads TGTGCCAGCAGCTTGGACAGTGGGGACTATGGCTACACCTTC. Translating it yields CASSLDSGDYGYTF.